The sequence of this TCR beta chain was determined in a study of T cell repertoires in cytomegalovirus infection. Study-level information: Public signatures in TCR beta pointed to CMV infection and matching HLA type.

About this clonotype: Its antigen is not identified.

TCRdb ran MiXCR on the reads and lists one entry per CDR3 protein. This table has about 190,000 distinct CDR3 sequences, less than 9.5% appearing once. V was trimmed by 3 bases and J by 2 bases, leaving 7 bases between them. Germline V lookup: CDR1 SGHDN, CDR2 FVKESK. CDR3 length: 13 amino acids. Whole-study findings and limits: Cumulative public TCR beta family frequency identified CMV carriers with the relevant HLA.

This clonotype was obtained from a human donor in good health (CMV status not recorded). Some clones in this sample may be carry-over from other donors' samples. The chain has TRBV14 and TRBJ1-2; D not certain. The sequencing sample was made of PBMCs. The CDR3 loop reads CASSQDENYGYTF. The CDR3, as DNA: TGTGCCAGCAGCCAGGACGAAAACTATGGCTACACCTTC.